These 19 T cell receptor beta chains came from one sample sequenced in a study of cytomegalovirus exposure and HLA in healthy donors. The PCR employed 60 Vbeta primers together with 13 Jbeta primers. The data were produced by immunoSEQ multiplex PCR, yet TCRdb's version contains in-frame clones alone and is incomplete. The sample has about 130,000 clones, 75% to 85% seen once. The specimen was PBMCs. The receptors derive from a woman aged 18-35 years in good health and CMV-seropositive.

The V call is TRBV5-5, the J call TRBJ1-2; 8 bases agree with TRBD1. The CDR3 sequence is 18 residues long. The germline V gene has CDR1 SGHKS and CDR2 YYEKEE (reference sequence). The J segment lost 4 bases and the V segment lost 4 bases, leaving 18 bases of the junction unmatched. CDR3 sequence: CASSTTGQGGGTPYGYTF. DNA of the CDR3: TGTGCCAGCAGCACTACAGGACAGGGAGGGGGGACCCCCTATGGCTACACCTTC.

This chain uses TRBV7-3 with TRBJ1-6; tentatively, D is TRBD1 (5 bases). The CDR3 loop spans 9 amino acids. Germline V CDR1 and CDR2: SGHTA, FQGTGA. Between the trimmed V and J ends, which lost 6 bases and 14 bases, there was a span of 5 bases. The CDR3: CASRGALHF. DNA of the CDR3: TGTGCCAGCAGAGGGGCCCTCCACTTT. Together with reference TRBV7-3 and TRBJ1-6, the CDR3 gives the full variable domain: GAGVSQTPSNKVTEKGKYVELRCDPISGHTALYWYRQSLGQGPEFLIYFQGTGAADDSGLPNDRFFAVRPEGSVSTLKIQRTERGDSAVYLCASRGALHFGNGTRLTVT.

Points on this clone: The DNA is omitted, as the CDR3 cannot be located on it reliably, and the CDR3 follows TCRdb's listing. This rearrangement joins TRBV6-1 to TRBJ2-7; the table's D call, TRBD1, has no DNA check behind it. CDR1 is MNHNS and CDR2 is SASEGT in the germline V gene. The length of the CDR3 is 12 amino acids, counting both ends. CDR3: CASSLLAVEQYF.

This clone showed up just a few times. This chain uses TRBV6-5 with TRBJ2-3, with TRBD1 matching 8 bases. The germline V gene encodes CDR1 MNHEY and CDR2 SVGAGI. The J segment lost 0 bases and the V segment lost 2 bases, leaving 1 base of the junction unmatched. The CDR3 has 15 amino acids. This CDR3 reads CASSYGQGSTDTQYF. The CDR3 bases are TGTGCCAGCAGTTACGGACAGGGTAGCACAGATACGCAGTATTTT.

The chain couples TRBV6-5 to TRBJ2-3, with D perhaps TRBD1 (6 bases). The CDR3 contains 13 residues. Germline loops: CDR1 MNHEY, CDR2 SVGAGI. V shed 4 bases and J shed 6 bases, with 11 bases lying between them. CDR3 amino acids: CASSWDNRDTQYF. In DNA, the CDR3 is TGTGCCAGCAGTTGGGACAACCGGGATACGCAGTATTTT.

This clone was recorded a few times. DNA for the CDR3: TGCGCCAGCAGCCACCCGACTAGCCACGAGCAGTACTTC. Its translation: CASSHPTSHEQYF. The V and J genes are TRBV4-1 and TRBJ2-7, with TRBD2 matching over 7 bases. This CDR3 contains 13 residues. Germline trimming cut 3 bases from V and 5 bases from J; bases unmatched to any gene: 4. Germline CDR1 and CDR2: MGHRA and YSYEKL.

CDR3: CASTGWREKLFF. In DNA, the CDR3 is TGTGCCAGCACAGGGTGGCGAGAAAAACTGTTTTTT. This sequence joins TRBV6-1 and TRBJ1-4; possibly TRBD1 for D (5 bases). CDR1 is MNHNS and CDR2 is SASEGT in the germline V gene. The CDR3 sequence is 12 residues long. Trimming took 7 bases from V and 8 from J, leaving 11 bases between them.

This chain links TRBV7-6 with TRBJ2-3; 12 bases are shared with TRBD2. Germline CDR1 reads SGHVS; CDR2 reads FNYEAQ. The J segment lost 6 bases and the V segment lost 1 base, leaving 8 bases of the junction unmatched. The CDR3 sequence is 17 residues long. The CDR3 DNA reads TGTGCCAGCAGCTTAGGGCCTAGCGGGGGGGCTGGGGATACGCAGTATTTT. It is translated as CASSLGPSGGAGDTQYF.

The chain employs TRBV29-1 and TRBJ1-2; TRBD1 matches 9 bases. Germline V CDR1 and CDR2: SQVTM, ANQGSEA. The CDR3 is 11 residues long. The junction had 6 bases not matched to a gene; V was cut back by 8 bases and J by 8 bases. CDR3 sequence (DNA): TGCAGCATACGGACAGGGGAAGGCTACACCTTC. Translated: CSIRTGEGYTF.

The rearrangement joins TRBV29-1 to TRBJ2-7, with 8 bases that match TRBD1. With V trimmed by 4 bases and J by 3 bases, 2 bases remained unmatched. The CDR3 totals 12 residues. Germline assignment: CDR1 SQVTM and CDR2 ANQGSEA. This chain's CDR3 is CSVVQGGYEQYF. Here the CDR3 DNA reads TGCAGCGTTGTACAGGGGGGCTACGAGCAGTACTTC.

V gene TRBV29-1 combines with J gene TRBJ2-7, with D maybe TRBD1 (5 bases). CDR1 is SQVTM, CDR2 ANQGSEA, per germline. The CDR3 is 13 residues long. Trimming left V 4 bases short and J 0 bases short, with 10 bases between. The CDR3 loop is CSVAGRVSYEQYF. The CDR3 coding sequence is TGCAGCGTTGCGGGCAGGGTCTCCTACGAGCAGTACTTC.

The chain couples TRBV4-1 to TRBJ2-2; TRBD2 is a possible D gene (6 bases). Germline V CDR1 and CDR2: MGHRA, YSYEKL. The V gene lost 3 bases and the J gene lost 8 bases, with 19 bases spanning the gap. The CDR3 is 16 amino acids. The CDR3 sequence: CASSQAGGRGKGELFF. Written as DNA, the CDR3 is TGCGCCAGCAGCCAGGCAGGCGGGCGGGGAAAGGGGGAGCTGTTTTTT.

The chain combines TRBV7-2 with TRBJ2-3, with 8 bases matching TRBD2. The CDR3 runs to 16 residues. Losses at the gene ends were 4 bases for V and 1 base for J; bases not matched to a gene: 7. Germline lookup yields CDR1 SGHTA and CDR2 FQGNSA. Written as DNA, the CDR3 is TGTGCCAGCAGCTCCCAAGGACTAGCCGGCACAGATACGCAGTATTTT. Translation: CASSSQGLAGTDTQYF.

This chain links TRBV2 with TRBJ1-1; D possibly corresponds to TRBD1 (5 bases). The germline V and J ends were trimmed by 3 bases and 8 bases, with 16 bases remaining between them. The length of the CDR3 is 14 residues. Germline V lookup: CDR1 SNHLY, CDR2 FYNNEI. CDR3 in amino acids: CASSETDTRGEAFF. For the CDR3, the DNA is TGTGCCAGCAGTGAGACAGATACCCGGGGGGAAGCTTTCTTT. Combining the CDR3 with reference TRBV2 and TRBJ1-1 gives the whole variable domain EPEVTQTPSHQVTQMGQEVILRCVPISNHLYFYWYRQILGQKVEFLVSFYNNEISEKSEIFDDQFSVERPDGSNFTLKIRSTKLEDSAMYFCASSETDTRGEAFFGQGTRLTVV.

The chain couples TRBV2 to TRBJ1-1, with 9 bases matching TRBD1. The ends lost 1 base at V and 2 bases at J; junction bases unmatched: 8. The germline V gene has CDR1 SNHLY and CDR2 FYNNEI. This CDR3 has 17 amino acids. DNA of the CDR3: TGTGCCAGCAGTGAAGAGGGACAGGGAAGGGGAAACACTGAAGCTTTCTTT. Its protein is CASSEEGQGRGNTEAFF.

The chain uses TRBV19 and TRBJ1-5, with 8 positions matching TRBD1. The V gene's germline CDR1 is LNHDA and CDR2 SQIVND (reference sequence). This CDR3 is built from 17 residues. J lost 0 bases, V lost 5 bases, and 9 bases had no gene match. CDR3 nucleotide sequence: TGTGCCAGTAGTCCGACGGACAGGGCCAATAGCAATCAGCCCCAGCATTTT. It translates to CASSPTDRANSNQPQHF.

The gene calls are TRBV6-5 and TRBJ2-1; 7 bases map to TRBD1. The CDR3 covers 14 residues. The V and J ends lost 0 bases and 5 bases, in that order; junction bases with no gene match: 1. Germline CDR1 reads MNHEY; CDR2 reads SVGAGI. The CDR3 DNA is TGTGCCAGCAGTTACTCGGGACAGCACAATGAGCAGTTCTTC. It translates to CASSYSGQHNEQFF.

This CDR3 reads CATAQLAGGVRDTQYF. In DNA, the CDR3 is TGTGCCACCGCACAACTAGCGGGGGGTGTTAGGGATACGCAGTATTTT. The genes are TRBV25-1 and TRBJ2-3, with 12 positions matching TRBD2. This CDR3 contains 16 residues. Germline assignment: CDR1 MGHDK and CDR2 SYGVNS. V gave up 10 bases and J gave up 6 bases; unmatched junction bases: 14.

The chain carries TRBV4-1 and TRBJ1-2; D unresolved. The V gene lost 1 base and the J gene lost 6 bases, with 3 bases spanning the gap. CDR3 length: 11 residues. CDR1 is MGHRA, CDR2 YSYEKL, per germline. The CDR3 nucleotides read TGCGCCAGCAGCCAAGCTGATGGCTACACCTTC. As protein: CASSQADGYTF.